Following are 26 T cell receptor beta chains from one sample sequenced in a study of T cell repertoires in cytomegalovirus infection. For these TCRs, the target antigens are not known. One entry per CDR3 protein, called by TCRdb with MiXCR from the reads. The sample carries under 130,000 distinct CDR3 sequences, about 40% recorded once. The sequenced sample was CD8+ T cells from cultured PBMCs, obtained from culture after CMV antigen stimulation. These receptors originate from a human donor in good health (CMV status not recorded). Some clones in this sample may be carry-over from other donors' samples.

The V gene is TRBV15, the J gene TRBJ1-6; D gene unclear. The CDR3 is made up of 14 amino acids. Germline V gene data show CDR1 as LNHNV and CDR2 as YYDKDF (reference sequence). Between the trimmed V and J ends, which lost 7 bases and 0 bases, there was a span of 7 bases. The CDR3 bases are TGTGCCACCAAACCAAGCTCCTATAATTCACCCCTCCACTTT. It is translated as CATKPSSYNSPLHF.

This sequence joins TRBV7-9 and TRBJ1-5; D ambiguous. The CDR3 extends over 14 amino acids. CDR1 is SEHNR and CDR2 is FQNEAQ in the germline V gene (reference sequence). Trimming removed 5 bases at V and 0 bases at J, with 8 bases between. Written as DNA, the CDR3 is TGTGCCAGCAGCGACACTCATAGCAATCAGCCCCAGCATTTT. As protein: CASSDTHSNQPQHF.

This clonotype was detected once. The V and J genes are TRBV7-9 and TRBJ1-5; D is ambiguous. This CDR3 has 15 amino acids. CDR1 is SEHNR and CDR2 is FQNEAQ in the germline V gene (reference sequence). V was cut by 0 bases and J by 0 bases, with 6 bases left in between. The CDR3 bases are TGTGCCAGCAGCTTAGCCGGCAGTAGCAATCAGCCCCAGCATTTT. Encoded protein: CASSLAGSSNQPQHF.

The chain employs TRBV7-9 and TRBJ1-1; a weak D match, TRBD1 (6 bases). Deletions cut 5 bases from V and 4 bases from J, with 11 bases between. The CDR3 covers 13 residues. From germline, CDR1 is SEHNR and CDR2 FQNEAQ (reference sequence). The DNA for the CDR3 is TGTGCCAGCAGCCCCCGACAGGTCACTGAAGCTTTCTTT. Translated: CASSPRQVTEAFF.

The genes are TRBV20-1 and TRBJ2-3, with D possibly being TRBD2 (5 bases). Germline V gene lookup returns CDR1 DFQATT and CDR2 SNEGSKA (reference sequence). Trimming stripped 0 bases from V and 0 bases from J, with 13 bases between. The CDR3 spans 16 residues. CDR3 protein: CSARDLEGTSTDTQYF. The CDR3 DNA reads TGCAGTGCTAGAGATCTAGAGGGAACTAGCACAGATACGCAGTATTTT.

The chain recombines TRBV5-5 with TRBJ1-4, with D maybe TRBD1 (5 bases). Between the trimmed V and J ends, which lost 5 bases and 7 bases, there was a span of 15 bases. CDR1 is SGHKS and CDR2 is YYEKEE in the germline V gene (reference sequence). The CDR3 has 14 amino acids. The CDR3 DNA follows: TGTGCCAGCAGTCTGGGGGGGTTCGGTGAAAAACTGTTTTTT. The encoded protein is CASSLGGFGEKLFF.

The V call is TRBV29-1, the J call TRBJ2-2, with 8 bases identical to TRBD1. Trimming took 5 bases from V and 5 from J; bases not matched to a gene: 13. The CDR3 consists of 16 residues. Germline CDR1 reads SQVTM; CDR2 reads ANQGSEA. The CDR3 DNA sequence: TGCAGCGTTTCCGGAAAAGGACAGGGAGGAACCGGGGAGCTGTTTTTT. It translates to CSVSGKGQGGTGELFF.

V usage is TRBV2 and J usage is TRBJ2-1; the D is unclear. In germline, CDR1 is SNHLY, CDR2 FYNNEI. V was trimmed by 6 bases and J by 4 bases, leaving 10 bases between them. The CDR3 consists of 13 residues. CDR3 in amino acids: CASSAFPYNEQFF. DNA for the CDR3: TGTGCCAGCAGCGCTTTTCCTTACAATGAGCAGTTCTTC.

This clonotype has a count of ten or more. The rearrangement uses TRBV24-1 and TRBJ1-1; a weak D match, TRBD1 (6 bases). This CDR3 contains 12 residues. Germline CDR1 and CDR2: KGHDR and SFDVKD. The V end was cut by 6 bases, the J end by 5 bases, with 9 bases between. This CDR3 reads CATSNTGTEAFF. CDR3 DNA: TGTGCCACCAGTAATACAGGGACTGAAGCTTTCTTT.

This chain joins TRBV6-6 and TRBJ1-1; TRBD1 matches 9 bases. The germline gives CDR1 MNHNY, CDR2 SVGAGI (reference sequence). This CDR3 is built from 13 residues. With V trimmed by 9 bases and J by 4 bases, 6 bases remained unmatched. CDR3 in DNA: TGTGCCAGTCACAGGGGGCTTACCACTGAAGCTTTCTTT. It specifies CASHRGLTTEAFF.

V usage is TRBV19 and J usage is TRBJ2-5; D is uncertain. The V gene's germline CDR1 is LNHDA and CDR2 SQIVND (reference sequence). With 3 bases removed from V and 3 bases from J, the gap between germline ends came to 8 bases. This CDR3 has 13 residues. The CDR3 bases are TGTGCCAGTAGTATTTACAGAGAAGAGACCCAGTACTTC. It is translated as CASSIYREETQYF. The full variable domain, rest sourced from reference TRBV19 and TRBJ2-5, is DGGITQSPKYLFRKEGQNVTLSCEQNLNHDAMYWYRQDPGQGLRLIYYSQIVNDFQKGDIAEGYSVSREKKESFPLTVTSAQKNPTAFYLCASSIYREETQYFGPGTRLLVL.

This clonotype was counted once. The V call is TRBV5-1, the J call TRBJ2-7; maybe TRBD1 (6 bases). The CDR3 is made up of 13 amino acids. The germline V gene encodes CDR1 SGHRS and CDR2 YFSETQ. Trimming stripped 1 base from V and 7 bases from J, with 12 bases between. CDR3 in DNA: TGCGCCAGCAGCTTGTTGGGGGCTGGAGAGCAGTACTTC. This codes for CASSLLGAGEQYF.

This clonotype was counted between two and nine times. This sequence joins TRBV12-3 or TRBV12-4 and TRBJ1-1; 8 bases map to TRBD1. The CDR3 has 16 amino acids. J lost 5 bases, V lost 5 bases, and 13 bases had no gene match. The CDR3 protein is CASSPLLSTGGTEAFF. CDR3 DNA sequence: TGTGCCAGCAGTCCCCTCCTCAGTACAGGGGGAACTGAAGCTTTCTTT.

The rearrangement links TRBV5-1 to TRBJ2-1; 11 nucleotides match TRBD2. The CDR3 runs 20 residues. Germline CDR1 is SGHRS and CDR2 is YFSETQ. Germline trimming cut 0 bases from V and 1 base from J; bases unmatched to any gene: 12. The CDR3 bases are TGCGCCAGCAGCTTGGGACTAGCGGGGTTTACAAGCCATTCCTACAATGAGCAGTTCTTC. Encoded protein: CASSLGLAGFTSHSYNEQFF.

The chain has TRBV7-4 and TRBJ1-5; D perhaps matches TRBD1 (6 bases). Germline V CDR1 and CDR2: SGHVT, SQSDAQ. Trimming pared 5 bases from V and 3 bases from J, leaving 11 bases between. The CDR3 has 14 residues. The DNA for the CDR3 is TGTGCCAGCAGCCCGGACAGCTACAATCAGCCCCAGCATTTT. As protein: CASSPDSYNQPQHF.

This clonotype turned up a few times. The V and J genes are TRBV28 and TRBJ2-7, with D possibly matching TRBD1 (6 bases). The CDR3 length is 13 residues. Between the trimmed V and J ends, which lost 3 bases and 5 bases, there was a span of 11 bases. Per germline, CDR1 MDHEN and CDR2 SYDVKM. CDR3 nucleotide sequence: TGTGCCAGCAGTTTGACGGGACATCACGAGCAGTACTTC. This gives the protein CASSLTGHHEQYF.

This clonotype has just one count. V usage is TRBV28 and J usage is TRBJ1-5, with 9 bases identical to TRBD1. Looked up from germline, CDR1 is MDHEN and CDR2 is SYDVKM. This CDR3 spans 15 amino acids. With 6 bases clipped from V and 7 bases from J, the junction kept 10 bases outside the gene matches. The CDR3 reads CASRISGTGSQPQHF. In DNA form, the CDR3 reads TGTGCCAGCAGAATATCCGGGACAGGGAGCCAGCCCCAGCATTTT.

The chain is built from TRBV3-1 and TRBJ1-1; TRBD1 matches 7 bases. This CDR3 comprises 12 residues. Losses at the gene ends were 6 bases for V and 9 bases for J; bases not matched to a gene: 7. Per germline, CDR1 LGHDT and CDR2 YNNKEL (reference sequence). For the CDR3, the DNA is TGTGCCAGCAGTTTAGGACAGGACCAAGCTTTCTTT. It codes for CASSLGQDQAFF.

This clonotype was seen a handful of times. The V call is TRBV7-2, the J call TRBJ2-3, with 9 bases identical to TRBD2. The CDR3 length is 17 residues. Germline lookup yields CDR1 SGHTA and CDR2 FQGNSA. Trimming at V came to 1 base and at J to 2 bases, leaving 7 bases not matched to a gene. CDR3 nucleotide sequence: TGTGCCAGCAGCTTAGATGGTAGCGGGGGCTTCACAGATACGCAGTATTTT. It yields the protein CASSLDGSGGFTDTQYF.

The chain links TRBV6-1 to TRBJ2-1; D call uncertain. The germline V gene has CDR1 MNHNS and CDR2 SASEGT. Trimming removed 5 bases at V and 10 bases at J, with 12 bases between. The CDR3 is 12 amino acids. In DNA form, the CDR3 reads TGTGCCAGCAGTACCCCCCGGGTGGAGCAGTTCTTC. Amino acids: CASSTPRVEQFF.

This chain links TRBV7-6 with TRBJ1-2; maybe TRBD1 (6 bases). The CDR3 extends over 12 amino acids. V was shortened by 8 bases and J by 5 bases, with 12 bases between the two germline ends. Germline V gene data show CDR1 as SGHVS and CDR2 as FNYEAQ. The CDR3 region is CASGGGVYGYTF. CDR3 nucleotides: TGTGCCAGCGGGGGGGGCGTATATGGCTACACCTTC.

This rearrangement joins TRBV7-6 to TRBJ2-3; 9 bases map to TRBD2. Germline-derived CDR1 and CDR2 are SGHVS and FNYEAQ. The CDR3 is made up of 15 amino acids. The junction had 9 bases not matched to a gene; V was cut back by 5 bases and J by 6 bases. CDR3 sequence reads: CASSVGGGAGDTQYF. Written as DNA, the CDR3 is TGTGCCAGCAGCGTTGGCGGGGGGGCCGGTGATACGCAGTATTTT.

This clonotype was seen many times. The V call is TRBV7-8, the J call TRBJ2-3; TRBD2 matches 12 bases. The CDR3 consists of 18 residues. V trimming: 1 base; J trimming: 1 base; junction bases outside the gene matches: 6. Germline-derived CDR1 and CDR2 are SGHVS and FQNEAQ. CDR3 in DNA: TGTGCCAGCAGCTTAGAACCTAGCGGGGGGGCCGGCACAGATACGCAGTATTTT. This gives the protein CASSLEPSGGAGTDTQYF.

The chain employs TRBV7-9 and TRBJ1-1; D not resolved. CDR3 length: 17 residues. CDR1 and CDR2 (germline): SEHNR, FQNEAQ (reference sequence). The germline V and J ends were trimmed by 5 bases and 3 bases, with 22 bases remaining between them. CDR3 sequence: CASSLPWGGKEDTEAFF. DNA for the CDR3: TGTGCCAGCAGCCTCCCCTGGGGAGGGAAGGAGGACACTGAAGCTTTCTTT.

The chain carries TRBV10-3 and TRBJ2-7, with 11 bases identical to TRBD1. J lost 3 bases, V lost 2 bases, and 3 bases had no gene match. The CDR3 covers 15 residues. Looked up from germline, CDR1 is ENHRY and CDR2 is SYGVKD. Here the CDR3 reads CAISEPGTGGYEQYF. CDR3 bases: TGTGCCATCAGTGAGCCCGGGACAGGGGGCTACGAGCAGTACTTC.

The rearrangement joins TRBV19 to TRBJ2-1; TRBD1 agrees at 9 bases. V was pared by 5 bases and J by 8 bases, with 7 bases of the junction left unmatched. Germline loops: CDR1 LNHDA, CDR2 SQIVND (reference sequence). The CDR3 extends over 14 amino acids. CDR3 residues: CASSSWTGDHEQFF. The CDR3, as DNA: TGTGCCAGTAGTTCCTGGACAGGGGACCATGAGCAGTTCTTC.